The T cell receptor (beta chain) described here comes from a study of shared clonotypes between healthy human individuals. This CDR3 is 19 amino acids long. Some clones are missing from TCRdb's copy, which holds only in-frame ones; the method was immunoSEQ multiplex PCR. This table holds about 1 million clones, about 77% found once. The J gene is TRBJ2-7, the V gene TRBV12-1; the table's D gene call, TRBD2, was not cross checked with the DNA. TRBV12-1 represents a pseudogene. Material: memory CD4+ T cells sorted from blood. The subset was: CD45RA-negative fraction. This TCR derives from a man aged 18 to 30 in good health. The CDR3: CASSTPGLAATRGLYEQYF. In DNA form, the CDR3 reads TGTGCCAGCAGCACACCGGGACTAGCGGCAACAAGGGGCCTCTACGAGCAGTACTTC.